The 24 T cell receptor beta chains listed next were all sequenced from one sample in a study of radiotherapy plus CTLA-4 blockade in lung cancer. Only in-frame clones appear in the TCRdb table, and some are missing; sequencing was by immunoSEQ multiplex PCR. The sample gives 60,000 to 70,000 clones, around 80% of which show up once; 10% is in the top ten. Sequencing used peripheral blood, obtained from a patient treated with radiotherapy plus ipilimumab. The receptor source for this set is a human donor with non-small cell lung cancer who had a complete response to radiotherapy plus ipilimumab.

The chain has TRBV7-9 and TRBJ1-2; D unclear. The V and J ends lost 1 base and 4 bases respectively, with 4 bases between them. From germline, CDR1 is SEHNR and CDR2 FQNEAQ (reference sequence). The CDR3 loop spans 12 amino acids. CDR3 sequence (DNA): TGTGCCAGCAGCTTAGAGGGCTATGGCTACACCTTC. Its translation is CASSLEGYGYTF.

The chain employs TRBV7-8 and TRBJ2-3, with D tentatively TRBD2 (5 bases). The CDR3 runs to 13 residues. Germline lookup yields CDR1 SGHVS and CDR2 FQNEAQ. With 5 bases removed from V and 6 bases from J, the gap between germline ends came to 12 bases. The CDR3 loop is CASSEGPGDTQYF. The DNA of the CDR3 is TGTGCCAGCAGCGAGGGCCCCGGTGATACGCAGTATTTT.

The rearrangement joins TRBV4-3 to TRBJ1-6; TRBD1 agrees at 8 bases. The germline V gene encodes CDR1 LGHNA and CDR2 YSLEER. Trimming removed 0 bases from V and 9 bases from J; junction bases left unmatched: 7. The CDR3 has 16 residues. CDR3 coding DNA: TGCGCCAGCAGCCAAGATCTGAGGACAGGGACTTCACCCCTCCACTTT. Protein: CASSQDLRTGTSPLHF.

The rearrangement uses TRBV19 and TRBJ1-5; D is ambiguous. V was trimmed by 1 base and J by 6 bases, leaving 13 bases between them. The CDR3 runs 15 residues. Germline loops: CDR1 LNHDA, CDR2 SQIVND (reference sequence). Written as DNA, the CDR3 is TGTGCCAGTAGTATAGGCTATGGACGGGCTCAGCCCCAGCATTTT. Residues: CASSIGYGRAQPQHF.

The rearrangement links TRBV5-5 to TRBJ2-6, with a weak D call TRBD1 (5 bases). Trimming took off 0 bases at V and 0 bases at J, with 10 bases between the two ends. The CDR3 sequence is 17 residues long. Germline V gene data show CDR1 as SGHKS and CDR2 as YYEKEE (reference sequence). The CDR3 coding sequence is TGTGCCAGCAGCTTGGGGGCAGGGATCTCTGGGGCCAACGTCCTGACTTTC. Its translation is CASSLGAGISGANVLTF.

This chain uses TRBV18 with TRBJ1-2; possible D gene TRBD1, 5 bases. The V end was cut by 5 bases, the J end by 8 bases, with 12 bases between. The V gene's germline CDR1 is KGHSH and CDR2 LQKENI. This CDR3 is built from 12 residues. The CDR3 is CASSSTHRGYTF. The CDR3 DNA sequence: TGTGCCAGCTCATCCACGCACAGGGGCTACACCTTC. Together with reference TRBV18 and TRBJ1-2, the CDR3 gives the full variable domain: NAGVMQNPRHLVRRRGQEARLRCSPMKGHSHVYWYRQLPEEGLKFMVYLQKENIIDESGMPKERFSAEFPKEGPSILRIQQVVRGDSAAYFCASSSTHRGYTFGSGTRLTVV.

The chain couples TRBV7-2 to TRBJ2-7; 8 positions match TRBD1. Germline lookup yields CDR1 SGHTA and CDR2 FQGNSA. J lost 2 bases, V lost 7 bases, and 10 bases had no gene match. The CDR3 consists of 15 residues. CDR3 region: CASTTLPGGAYEQYF. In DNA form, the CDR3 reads TGTGCCAGCACTACCCTTCCAGGGGGCGCCTACGAGCAGTACTTC.

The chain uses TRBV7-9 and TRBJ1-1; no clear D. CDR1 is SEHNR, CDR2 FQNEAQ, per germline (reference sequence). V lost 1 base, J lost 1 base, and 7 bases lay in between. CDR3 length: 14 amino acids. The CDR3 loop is CASSLVVGNTEAFF. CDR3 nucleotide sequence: TGTGCCAGCAGCTTAGTTGTCGGGAACACTGAAGCTTTCTTT.

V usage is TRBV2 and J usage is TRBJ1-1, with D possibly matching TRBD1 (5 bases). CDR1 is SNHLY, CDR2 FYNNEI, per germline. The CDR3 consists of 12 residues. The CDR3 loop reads CVTSGDYTEAFF. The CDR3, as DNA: TGTGTCACCTCGGGGGATTACACTGAAGCTTTCTTT.

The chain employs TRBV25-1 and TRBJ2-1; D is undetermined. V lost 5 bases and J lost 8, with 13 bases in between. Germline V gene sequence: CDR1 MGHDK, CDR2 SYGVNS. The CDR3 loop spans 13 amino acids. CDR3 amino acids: CASSPGNSDEQFF. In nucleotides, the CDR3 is TGTGCCAGCAGTCCGGGCAACTCAGATGAGCAGTTCTTC.

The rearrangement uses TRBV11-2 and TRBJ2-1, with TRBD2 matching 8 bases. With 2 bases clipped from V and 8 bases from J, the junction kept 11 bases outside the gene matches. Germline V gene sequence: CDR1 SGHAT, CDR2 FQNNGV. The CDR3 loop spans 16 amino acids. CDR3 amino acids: CASSLITGGAVYEQFF. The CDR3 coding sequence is TGTGCCAGCAGCTTAATAACCGGGGGGGCCGTCTATGAGCAGTTCTTC.

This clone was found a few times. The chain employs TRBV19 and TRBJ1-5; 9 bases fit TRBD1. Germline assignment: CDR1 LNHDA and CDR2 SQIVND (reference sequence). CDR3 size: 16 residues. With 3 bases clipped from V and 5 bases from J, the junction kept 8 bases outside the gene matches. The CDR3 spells CASSIRGTGNHQPQHF. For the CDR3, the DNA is TGTGCCAGTAGTATTAGGGGGACAGGGAATCATCAGCCCCAGCATTTT. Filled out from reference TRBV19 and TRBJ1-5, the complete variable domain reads DGGITQSPKYLFRKEGQNVTLSCEQNLNHDAMYWYRQDPGQGLRLIYYSQIVNDFQKGDIAEGYSVSREKKESFPLTVTSAQKNPTAFYLCASSIRGTGNHQPQHFGDGTRLSIL.

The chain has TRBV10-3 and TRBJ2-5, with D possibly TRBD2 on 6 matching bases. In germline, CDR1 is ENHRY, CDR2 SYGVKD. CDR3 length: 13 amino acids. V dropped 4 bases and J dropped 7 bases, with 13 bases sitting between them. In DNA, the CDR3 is TGTGCCATCAGTGGGGGGGACCTTCGGACCCAGTACTTC. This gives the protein CAISGGDLRTQYF.

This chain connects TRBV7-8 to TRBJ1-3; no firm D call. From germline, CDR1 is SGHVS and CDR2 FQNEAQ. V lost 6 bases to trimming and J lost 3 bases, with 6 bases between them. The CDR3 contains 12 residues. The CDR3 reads CASSGYGNTIYF. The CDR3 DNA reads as TGTGCCAGCAGTGGGTATGGAAACACCATATATTTT.

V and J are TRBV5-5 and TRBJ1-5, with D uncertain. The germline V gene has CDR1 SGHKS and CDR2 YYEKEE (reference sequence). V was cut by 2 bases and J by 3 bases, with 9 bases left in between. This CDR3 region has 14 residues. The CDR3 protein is CASSLGSNNQPQHF. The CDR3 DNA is TGTGCCAGCAGCTTAGGCTCGAACAATCAGCCCCAGCATTTT.

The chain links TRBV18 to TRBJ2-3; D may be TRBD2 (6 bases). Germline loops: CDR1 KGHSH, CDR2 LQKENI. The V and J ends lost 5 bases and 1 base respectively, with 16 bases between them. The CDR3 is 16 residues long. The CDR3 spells CASSERGAGGTDTQYF. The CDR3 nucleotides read TGTGCCAGCTCAGAACGCGGGGCCGGGGGCACAGATACGCAGTATTTT.

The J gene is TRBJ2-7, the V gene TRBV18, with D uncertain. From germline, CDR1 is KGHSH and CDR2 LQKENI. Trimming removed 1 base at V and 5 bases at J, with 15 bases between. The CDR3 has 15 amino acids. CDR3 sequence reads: CASSPHSILSDEQYV. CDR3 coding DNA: TGTGCCAGCTCACCACACAGTATACTATCGGACGAGCAGTACGTC.

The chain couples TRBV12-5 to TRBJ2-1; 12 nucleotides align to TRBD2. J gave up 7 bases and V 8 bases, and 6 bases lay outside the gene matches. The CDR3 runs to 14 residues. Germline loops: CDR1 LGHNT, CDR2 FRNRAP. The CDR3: CASRGLAGRNEQFF. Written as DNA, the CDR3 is TGTGCTAGTAGAGGACTAGCGGGACGGAATGAGCAGTTCTTC.

DNA for the CDR3: TGTGCCAGCGGGCCCCTTTTGGGAGGGGTAGAAGGAAACACCATATATTTT. Amino acids: CASGPLLGGVEGNTIYF. V is TRBV28 and J is TRBJ1-3; tentatively, D is TRBD1 (5 bases). The CDR3 spans 17 residues. V was shortened by 8 bases and J by 4 bases, with 24 bases between the two germline ends. CDR1 is MDHEN, CDR2 SYDVKM, per germline.

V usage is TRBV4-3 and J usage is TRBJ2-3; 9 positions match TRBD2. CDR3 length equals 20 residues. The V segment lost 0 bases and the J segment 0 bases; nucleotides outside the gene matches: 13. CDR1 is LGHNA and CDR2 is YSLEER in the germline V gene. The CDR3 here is CASSQDYPAGGRTSTDTQYF. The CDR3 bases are TGCGCCAGCAGCCAAGATTATCCAGCGGGGGGCCGAACTAGCACAGATACGCAGTATTTT.

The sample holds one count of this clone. CDR3 region: CATSYNEQFF. CDR3 coding DNA: TGTGCCACATCCTACAATGAGCAGTTCTTC. This rearrangement joins TRBV28 to TRBJ2-1, with D uncertain. The CDR3 is 10 residues long. Trimming cost V 10 bases and J 1 base, with 2 bases left between them. Germline CDR1 MDHEN, CDR2 SYDVKM. Full variable domain (remainder filled in from reference TRBV28 and TRBJ2-1): DVKVTQSSRYLVKRTGEKVFLECVQDMDHENMFWYRQDPGLGLRLIYFSYDVKMKEKGDIPEGYSVSREKKERFSLILESASTNQTSMYLCATSYNEQFFGPGTRLTVL.

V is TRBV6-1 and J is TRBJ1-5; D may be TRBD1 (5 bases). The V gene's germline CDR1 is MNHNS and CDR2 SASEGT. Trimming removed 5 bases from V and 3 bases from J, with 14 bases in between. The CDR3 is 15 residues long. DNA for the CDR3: TGTGCCAGCAGTAAAGACAGATCCTCCAATCAGCCCCAGCATTTT. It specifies CASSKDRSSNQPQHF.

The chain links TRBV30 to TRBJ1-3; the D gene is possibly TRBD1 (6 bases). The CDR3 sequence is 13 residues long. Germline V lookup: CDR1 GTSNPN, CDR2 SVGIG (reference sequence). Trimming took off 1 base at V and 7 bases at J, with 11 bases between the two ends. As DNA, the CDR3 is TGTGCCTGGAGTGCAGGGGTGGGCAACACCATATATTTT. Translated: CAWSAGVGNTIYF.

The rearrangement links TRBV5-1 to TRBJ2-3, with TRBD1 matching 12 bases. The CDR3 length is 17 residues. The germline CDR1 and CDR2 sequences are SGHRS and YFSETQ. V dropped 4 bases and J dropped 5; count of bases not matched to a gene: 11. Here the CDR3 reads CASSGGTGGYGLDTQYF. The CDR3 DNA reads TGCGCCAGCAGCGGCGGGACAGGGGGCTATGGGTTAGATACGCAGTATTTT.